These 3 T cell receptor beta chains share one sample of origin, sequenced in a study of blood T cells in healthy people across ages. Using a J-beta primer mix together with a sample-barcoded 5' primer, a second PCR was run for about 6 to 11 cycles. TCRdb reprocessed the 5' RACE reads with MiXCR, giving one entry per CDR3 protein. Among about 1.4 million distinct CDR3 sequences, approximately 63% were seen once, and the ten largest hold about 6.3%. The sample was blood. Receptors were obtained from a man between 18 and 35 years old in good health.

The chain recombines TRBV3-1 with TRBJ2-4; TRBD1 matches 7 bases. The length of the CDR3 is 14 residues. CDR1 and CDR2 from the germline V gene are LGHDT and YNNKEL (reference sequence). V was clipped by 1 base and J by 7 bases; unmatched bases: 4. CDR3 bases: TGTGCCAGCAGCCAAGGGGAGACAGGGAACATTCAGTACTTC. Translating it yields CASSQGETGNIQYF. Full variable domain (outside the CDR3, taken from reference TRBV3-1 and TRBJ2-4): DTAVSQTPKYLVTQMGNDKSIKCEQNLGHDTMYWYKQDSKKFLKIMFSYNNKELIINETVPNRFSPKSPDKAHLNLHINSLELGDSAVYFCASSQGETGNIQYFGAGTRLSVL.

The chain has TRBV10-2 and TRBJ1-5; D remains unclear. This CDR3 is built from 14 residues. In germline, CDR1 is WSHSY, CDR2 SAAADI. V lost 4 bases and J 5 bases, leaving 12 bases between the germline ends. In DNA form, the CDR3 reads TGCGCCAGCAGTGTAGAATGGGGTGATCAGCCCCAGCATTTT. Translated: CASSVEWGDQPQHF.

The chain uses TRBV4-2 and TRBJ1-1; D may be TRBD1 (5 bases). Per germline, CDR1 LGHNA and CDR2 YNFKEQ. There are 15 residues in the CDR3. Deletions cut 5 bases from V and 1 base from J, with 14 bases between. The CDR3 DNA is TGTGCCAGCAGCTTACCGACAGATCGGAACACTGAAGCTTTCTTT. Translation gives CASSLPTDRNTEAFF.